Listed here are 26 T cell receptor beta chains from one sample, sequenced in a study of blood T cell repertoires in COVID-19. Profiled with immunoSEQ multiplex PCR; TCRdb holds only in-frame clones, not every one. Of around 110,000 clones in the sample, about 70% were seen once. Sequenced: peripheral blood. The source is a human donor with acute or convalescent COVID-19. The donor label of this sample is uncertain.

The V and J genes are TRBV6-2 or TRBV6-3 and TRBJ2-5; 8 nucleotides align to TRBD2. V was clipped by 4 bases and J by 2 bases; unmatched bases: 6. The CDR3 consists of 15 residues. Germline assignment: CDR1 MNHEY and CDR2 SVGEGT. The CDR3 DNA is TGTGCCAGCAGTTCCTTCACTAGCGGACAAGAGACCCAGTACTTC. Its protein is CASSSFTSGQETQYF.

The chain links TRBV2 to TRBJ2-2, with D tentatively TRBD1 (6 bases). This CDR3 spans 13 amino acids. Germline-derived CDR1 and CDR2 are SNHLY and FYNNEI. V lost 8 bases to trimming and J lost 0 bases, with 7 bases between them. CDR3 sequence reads: CASEGANTGELFF. CDR3 in DNA: TGTGCCAGCGAGGGGGCGAACACCGGGGAGCTGTTTTTT.

This clone was observed a few times. J is TRBJ1-6 and V is TRBV6-6; 8 bases are shared with TRBD1. The ends lost 6 bases at V and 6 bases at J; junction bases unmatched: 19. CDR1 MNHNY and CDR2 SVGAGI come from the germline V gene (reference sequence). This CDR3 is 19 amino acids long. Here the CDR3 DNA reads TGTGCCAGCAGCTATAGACCTCAACTGACAGGGGCGAGTAATTCACCCCTCCACTTT. Translating gives CASSYRPQLTGASNSPLHF.

This clone was counted once. The chain recombines TRBV4-2 with TRBJ1-5; D is unresolved. In germline, CDR1 is LGHNA, CDR2 YNFKEQ. This CDR3 has 14 amino acids. V was cut by 1 base and J by 5 bases, with 9 bases left in between. The CDR3 DNA is TGTGCCAGCAGCCAAGGCTCAGGATATCAGCCCCAGCATTTT. Protein: CASSQGSGYQPQHF.

By proportion, this clone is medium-sized. The chain joins TRBV7-9 to TRBJ1-5, with D possibly matching TRBD1 (5 bases). The CDR3 runs 13 residues. CDR1 SEHNR and CDR2 FQNEAQ come from the germline V gene (reference sequence). Trimming removed 6 bases from V and 5 bases from J, with 11 bases in between. DNA of the CDR3: TGTGCCAGCAGGTATAAACAGGATCAGCCCCAGCATTTT. Translated: CASRYKQDQPQHF.

The CDR3 DNA reads as TGTGCCAGCAGTGAGGGACACCAACCCTACGAGCAGTACGTC. It specifies CASSEGHQPYEQYV. J is TRBJ2-7 and V is TRBV28; tentatively, D is TRBD1 (6 bases). V shed 5 bases and J shed 2 bases, with 13 bases lying between them. The CDR3 has 14 residues. Germline CDR1 reads MDHEN; CDR2 reads SYDVKM.

The chain links TRBV29-1 to TRBJ1-2; D is possibly TRBD1 (5 bases). The germline V gene has CDR1 SQVTM and CDR2 ANQGSEA. CDR3 length: 15 amino acids. V was pared by 3 bases and J by 4 bases, with 18 bases between. In nucleotides, the CDR3 is TGCAGCGTTGATACCCCTGGGGCAGCTATCTATGGCTACACCTTC. It codes for CSVDTPGAAIYGYTF. The variable domain in full, with the rest retrieved from reference TRBV29-1 and TRBJ1-2, is SAVISQKPSRDICQRGTSLTIQCQVDSQVTMMFWYRQQPGQSLTLIATANQGSEATYESGFVIDKFPISRPNLTFSTLTVSNMSPEDSSIYLCSVDTPGAAIYGYTFGSGTRLTVV.

The genes are TRBV5-6 and TRBJ2-3; 8 bases are a match to TRBD2. Germline lookup yields CDR1 SGHDT and CDR2 YYEEEE. The CDR3 length is 15 residues. After removal of 4 bases from V and 3 bases from J, the junction contained 7 bases not matched to a gene. The CDR3 loop reads CASSRRGGSTDTQYF. CDR3 DNA sequence: TGTGCCAGCAGCCGACGGGGGGGCTCAACAGATACGCAGTATTTT.

V usage is TRBV18 and J usage is TRBJ1-1, with 7 bases aligning to TRBD1. This CDR3 has 15 residues. CDR1 KGHSH and CDR2 LQKENI come from the germline V gene. The V gene end was trimmed by 3 bases and the J gene end by 4 bases; junction bases not matched to a gene: 8. The CDR3 sequence: CASSPTTGTGTEAFF. The DNA of the CDR3 is TGTGCCAGCTCACCTACGACAGGGACGGGCACTGAAGCTTTCTTT.

This chain uses TRBV6-5 with TRBJ1-1; D is uncertain. Trimming removed 0 bases at V and 0 bases at J, with 8 bases between. This CDR3 region has 15 residues. Germline CDR1 and CDR2: MNHEY and SVGAGI. The CDR3 sequence: CASSYSNTLNTEAFF. Here the CDR3 DNA reads TGTGCCAGCAGTTACTCGAACACCTTGAACACTGAAGCTTTCTTT.

The chain combines TRBV24-1 with TRBJ1-1, with D uncertain. From germline, CDR1 is KGHDR and CDR2 SFDVKD. The germline V and J ends were trimmed by 7 bases and 1 base, with 9 bases remaining between them. The CDR3 sequence is 13 residues long. Here the CDR3 DNA reads TGTGCCACCAGAGCAGAGGGGAACACTGAAGCTTTCTTT. It codes for CATRAEGNTEAFF.

The chain recombines TRBV27 with TRBJ1-6; 7 positions agree with TRBD1. The germline CDR1 and CDR2 sequences are MNHEY and SMNVEV (reference sequence). The V segment lost 4 bases and the J segment 5 bases; nucleotides outside the gene matches: 2. CDR3 length: 14 amino acids. CDR3: CASSWDSNNSPLHF. CDR3 coding DNA: TGTGCCAGCAGTTGGGACAGTAATAATTCACCCCTCCACTTT.

This rearrangement joins TRBV2 to TRBJ2-5; D is uncertain. V was trimmed by 2 bases and J by 7 bases, leaving 17 bases between them. The V gene's germline CDR1 is SNHLY and CDR2 FYNNEI. The CDR3 covers 15 residues. The CDR3, as DNA: TGTGCCAGCAGTGAACAAGATCCCTCAATCGGGACCCAGTACTTC. It translates to CASSEQDPSIGTQYF.

This rearrangement joins TRBV20-1 to TRBJ2-5; 7 bases are shared with TRBD1. The trim removed 3 bases at V and 6 bases at J, leaving 4 bases unmatched. CDR3 length: 12 amino acids. The germline gives CDR1 DFQATT, CDR2 SNEGSKA (reference sequence). CDR3 bases: TGCAGTGCTAGTGTGACAGGGAAGACCCAGTACTTC. Its protein is CSASVTGKTQYF.

By frequency in the sample, this clone is medium-sized. The J gene is TRBJ1-6, the V gene TRBV18; D perhaps matches TRBD1 (5 bases). CDR3 size: 14 residues. The germline CDR1 and CDR2 sequences are KGHSH and LQKENI. V was clipped by 3 bases and J by 5 bases, with 8 bases between them. The CDR3 region has the DNA TGTGCCAGCTCACCGACGACAGATAATTCACCCCTCCACTTT. Its protein product is CASSPTTDNSPLHF. Drawing the rest from reference TRBV18 and TRBJ1-6, the complete variable domain is NAGVMQNPRHLVRRRGQEARLRCSPMKGHSHVYWYRQLPEEGLKFMVYLQKENIIDESGMPKERFSAEFPKEGPSILRIQQVVRGDSAAYFCASSPTTDNSPLHFGNGTRLTVT.

This clone turned up a few times. The chain is built from TRBV3-1 (or the pseudogene TRBV3-2) and TRBJ1-5; 7 bases line up with TRBD1. The V segment lost 3 bases and the J segment 7 bases; nucleotides outside the gene matches: 6. CDR1 is LGHDT and CDR2 is YNNKEL in the germline V gene (reference sequence). The CDR3 has 14 amino acids. CDR3 sequence: CASSHRQGNQPQHF. The CDR3 coding sequence is TGTGCCAGCAGCCACAGACAGGGAAACCAGCCCCAGCATTTT.

This chain joins TRBV27 and TRBJ2-5; 9 bases agree with TRBD2. Germline values: CDR1 MNHEY, CDR2 SMNVEV (reference sequence). CDR3 length: 16 residues. After removal of 0 bases from V and 4 bases from J, the junction contained 6 bases not matched to a gene. The CDR3 DNA is TGTGCCAGCAGTTTATCAGCGACTAGCGGAAGAGAGACCCAGTACTTC. Protein sequence: CASSLSATSGRETQYF.

J is TRBJ1-2 and V is TRBV4-1; tentatively, D is TRBD1 (6 bases). The CDR3 totals 14 residues. Trimming removed 1 base at V and 5 bases at J, with 11 bases between. Germline CDR1 MGHRA, CDR2 YSYEKL. The CDR3 sequence is CASSQAQGRYGYTF. For the CDR3, the DNA is TGCGCCAGCAGCCAAGCGCAGGGGCGATATGGCTACACCTTC.

V is TRBV6-5 and J is TRBJ1-3, with D perhaps TRBD1 (5 bases). Germline lookup yields CDR1 MNHEY and CDR2 SVGAGI. V lost 6 bases and J 0 bases, leaving 9 bases between the germline ends. This CDR3 has 14 residues. CDR3 sequence (DNA): TGTGCCAGCAGATCAAGGGGCTCTGGAAACACCATATATTTT. It codes for CASRSRGSGNTIYF.

The gene calls are TRBV7-9 and TRBJ1-3; D remains ambiguous. V dropped 4 bases and J dropped 3 bases, with 7 bases sitting between them. Germline values: CDR1 SEHNR, CDR2 FQNEAQ (reference sequence). The CDR3 runs 13 residues. The CDR3 coding sequence is TGTGCCAGCAGCTACCAGGTTGGAAACACCATATATTTT. Its translation is CASSYQVGNTIYF.

J is TRBJ2-7 and V is TRBV7-6, with 11 bases fitting TRBD2. The length of the CDR3 is 17 residues. J lost 5 bases, V lost 0 bases, and 9 bases had no gene match. Per germline, CDR1 SGHVS and CDR2 FNYEAQ. CDR3: CASSLAPLAGGVHEQYF. CDR3 coding DNA: TGTGCCAGCAGCTTAGCGCCATTAGCGGGGGGGGTCCACGAGCAGTACTTC.

The gene calls are TRBV19 and TRBJ2-2, with a possible D match to TRBD2 (6 bases). Trimming removed 1 base at V and 6 bases at J, with 6 bases between. This CDR3 is built from 13 residues. From germline, CDR1 is LNHDA and CDR2 SQIVND (reference sequence). The DNA of the CDR3 is TGTGCCAGTAGTATAGCGGGGGCCGGGGAGCTGTTTTTT. Encoded protein: CASSIAGAGELFF.

This chain links TRBV2 with TRBJ2-7, with TRBD1 identical over 9 bases. The junction had 9 bases not matched to a gene; V was cut back by 5 bases and J by 13 bases. Germline V gene data show CDR1 as SNHLY and CDR2 as FYNNEI. The CDR3 covers 12 residues. CDR3 residues: CASSFQGQGFYV. DNA of the CDR3: TGTGCCAGCAGTTTCCAAGGACAGGGGTTCTACGTC.

The chain is built from TRBV18 and TRBJ1-1; tentatively, D is TRBD1 (5 bases). Germline V gene lookup returns CDR1 KGHSH and CDR2 LQKENI. Trimming left V 6 bases short and J 2 bases short, with 13 bases between. The CDR3 is 14 amino acids. CDR3 amino acids: CASSGGVRNTEAFF. CDR3 in DNA: TGTGCCAGCTCCGGGGGGGTCCGCAACACTGAAGCTTTCTTT.

In its sample, this clone was seen once. The rearrangement uses TRBV3-1 (or the pseudogene TRBV3-2) and TRBJ1-4; 8 positions match TRBD1. Unmatched junction bases numbered 6, after V lost 4 bases and J lost 8 bases. The CDR3 is 14 residues long. Germline CDR1 reads LGHDT; CDR2 reads YNNKEL (reference sequence). The chain's CDR3 is CASSPVRGREKLFF. The CDR3 coding sequence is TGTGCCAGCAGCCCTGTCAGGGGGCGCGAAAAACTGTTTTTT.

The chain recombines TRBV2 with TRBJ2-2; 9 positions agree with TRBD1. From germline, CDR1 is SNHLY and CDR2 FYNNEI. The junction had 6 bases not matched to a gene; V was cut back by 6 bases and J by 7 bases. The CDR3 sequence is 14 residues long. The CDR3 DNA reads TGTGCCAGCAGGGCCCAGACAGGGGGCGGGGAGCTGTTTTTT. Translated: CASRAQTGGGELFF.